This TCR beta chain originates from a study of blood T cell repertoires in COVID-19. The overall study: Italy, Spain and the United States were the sources of the convalescent and acute COVID-19 samples. Nucleic acid was either cDNA or gDNA, and it came from T cells, B-cell-depleted T cells, or PBMCs.

Per the authors' pipeline: Amplification of reference gene primers provided the estimated nucleated cell counts. The data were produced by immunoSEQ multiplex PCR, yet TCRdb's version contains in-frame clones alone and is incomplete. The D gene and trimming were derived from the DNA, and the V and J assignments and clone size from that table. The sample lists 120,000 or so clones, 78% occurring once. The CDR3 length is 15 residues. With 3 bases clipped from V and 5 bases from J, the junction kept 4 bases outside the gene matches. Germline values: CDR1 MGHRA, CDR2 YSYEKL. V and J are TRBV4-1 and TRBJ1-6, with TRBD1 identical over 7 bases. The sample consisted of peripheral blood. The clonotype originates from a man in his 70s with acute or convalescent COVID-19. CDR3 in DNA: TGCGCCAGCAGCCACGTGGGACAGAATAATTCACCCCTCCACTTT. Protein sequence: CASSHVGQNNSPLHF.